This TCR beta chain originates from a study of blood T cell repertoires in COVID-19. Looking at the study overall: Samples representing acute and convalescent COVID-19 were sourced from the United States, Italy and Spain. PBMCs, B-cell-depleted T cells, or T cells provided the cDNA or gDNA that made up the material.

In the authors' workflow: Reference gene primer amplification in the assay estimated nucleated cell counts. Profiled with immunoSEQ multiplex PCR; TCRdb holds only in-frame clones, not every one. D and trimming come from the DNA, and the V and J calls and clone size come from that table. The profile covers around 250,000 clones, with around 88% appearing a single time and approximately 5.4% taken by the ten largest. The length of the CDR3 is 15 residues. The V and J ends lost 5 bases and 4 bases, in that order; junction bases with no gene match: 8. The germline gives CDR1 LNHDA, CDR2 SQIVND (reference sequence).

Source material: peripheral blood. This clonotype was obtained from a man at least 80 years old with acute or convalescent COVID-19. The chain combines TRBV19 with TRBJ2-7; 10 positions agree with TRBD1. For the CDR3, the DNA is TGTGCCAGTAGTGCGACAGGGGGCCCAATGTACGAGCAGTACTTC. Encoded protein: CASSATGGPMYEQYF.